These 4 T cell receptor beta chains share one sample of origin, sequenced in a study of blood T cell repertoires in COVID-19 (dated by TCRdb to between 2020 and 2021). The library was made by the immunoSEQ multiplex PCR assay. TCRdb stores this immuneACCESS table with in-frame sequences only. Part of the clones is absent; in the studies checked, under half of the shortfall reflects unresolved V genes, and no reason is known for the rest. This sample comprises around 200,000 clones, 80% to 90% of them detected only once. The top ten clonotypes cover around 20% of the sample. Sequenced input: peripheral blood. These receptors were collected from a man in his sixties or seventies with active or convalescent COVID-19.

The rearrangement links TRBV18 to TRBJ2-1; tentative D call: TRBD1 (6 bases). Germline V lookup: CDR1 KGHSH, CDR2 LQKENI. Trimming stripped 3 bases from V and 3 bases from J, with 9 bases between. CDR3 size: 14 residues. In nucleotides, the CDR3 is TGTGCCAGCTCACCGTCCAGGGGCTACAATGAGCAGTTCTTC. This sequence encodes CASSPSRGYNEQFF.

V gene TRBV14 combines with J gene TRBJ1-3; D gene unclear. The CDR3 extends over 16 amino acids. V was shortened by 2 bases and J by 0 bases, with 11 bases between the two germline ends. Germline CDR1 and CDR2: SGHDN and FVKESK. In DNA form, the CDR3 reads TGTGCCAGCAGCCAACTACAGTTTAACTCTGGAAACACCATATATTTT. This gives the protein CASSQLQFNSGNTIYF. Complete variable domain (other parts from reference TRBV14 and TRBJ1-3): EAGVTQFPSHSVIEKGQTVTLRCDPISGHDNLYWYRRVMGKEIKFLLHFVKESKQDESGMPNNRFLAERTGGTYSTLKVQPAELEDSGVYFCASSQLQFNSGNTIYFGEGSWLTVV.

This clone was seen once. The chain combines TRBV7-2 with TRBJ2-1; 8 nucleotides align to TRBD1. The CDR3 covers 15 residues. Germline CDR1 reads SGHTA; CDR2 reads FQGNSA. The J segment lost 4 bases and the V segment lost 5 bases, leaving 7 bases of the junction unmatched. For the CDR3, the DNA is TGTGCCAGCAGCGCCCGACAGGGGCCTTACAATGAGCAGTTCTTC. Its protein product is CASSARQGPYNEQFF.

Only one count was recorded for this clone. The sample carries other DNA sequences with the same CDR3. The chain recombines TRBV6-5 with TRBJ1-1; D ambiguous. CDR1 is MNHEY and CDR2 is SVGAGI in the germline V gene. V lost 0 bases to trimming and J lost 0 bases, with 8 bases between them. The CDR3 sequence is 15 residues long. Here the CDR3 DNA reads TGTGCCAGCAGTTACTCAACCGGGATGAACACTGAAGCTTTCTTT. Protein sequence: CASSYSTGMNTEAFF.